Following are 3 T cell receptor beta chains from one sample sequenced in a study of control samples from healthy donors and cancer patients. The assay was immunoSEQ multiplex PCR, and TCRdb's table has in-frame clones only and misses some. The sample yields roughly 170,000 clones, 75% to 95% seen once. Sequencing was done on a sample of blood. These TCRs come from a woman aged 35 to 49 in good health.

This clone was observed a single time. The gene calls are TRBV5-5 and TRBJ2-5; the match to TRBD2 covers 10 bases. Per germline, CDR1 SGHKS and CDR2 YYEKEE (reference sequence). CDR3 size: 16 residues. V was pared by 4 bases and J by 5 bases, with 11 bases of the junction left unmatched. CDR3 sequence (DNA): TGTGCCAGCAGCCCCTGGGGCCGAGCGGGAGGGGAGACCCAGTACTTC. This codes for CASSPWGRAGGETQYF.

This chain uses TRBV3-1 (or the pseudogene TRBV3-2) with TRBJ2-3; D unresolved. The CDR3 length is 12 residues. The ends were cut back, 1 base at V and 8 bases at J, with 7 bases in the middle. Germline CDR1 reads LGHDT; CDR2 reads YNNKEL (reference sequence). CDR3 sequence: CASSQGEATQYF. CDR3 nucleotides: TGTGCCAGCAGCCAAGGCGAGGCTACGCAGTATTTT.

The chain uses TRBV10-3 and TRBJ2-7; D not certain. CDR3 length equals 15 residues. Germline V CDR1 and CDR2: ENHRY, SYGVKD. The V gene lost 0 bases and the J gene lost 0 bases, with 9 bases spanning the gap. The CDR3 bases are TGTGCCATCAGTGAGTCGGTACCGAGCTCCTACGAGCAGTACTTC. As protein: CAISESVPSSYEQYF.